This TCR beta chain emerged from a study of radiotherapy plus CTLA-4 blockade in lung cancer. It was focal radiation plus CTLA-4 blockade with ipilimumab that patients with chemo-refractory metastatic non-small-cell lung cancer received. Unmatched junction bases numbered 3, after V lost 3 bases and J lost 10 bases. From germline, CDR1 is SGHRS and CDR2 YFSETQ. The CDR3 sequence is 12 residues long. Findings of the study overall: Tumor-derived TCR clones expanded in blood after radiotherapy plus ipilimumab. Response was reportedly best predicted by early blood T cell clone dynamics, with interferon-beta.

Method: immunoSEQ multiplex PCR; TCRdb's copy keeps in-frame clones and lacks some. The table lists around 37,000 clones, roughly 70% of them singletons. A word on this clone: Antigen unknown.

This clonotype originated in a human donor with non-small cell lung cancer that progressed on radiotherapy plus ipilimumab. The sequences come from peripheral blood, collected from a patient treated with radiotherapy plus ipilimumab. The chain has TRBV5-1 and TRBJ1-2; 10 bases are shared with TRBD1. DNA of the CDR3: TGCGCCAGCAGCTGGGGGACAGGGGACTACACCTTC. Amino acids: CASSWGTGDYTF.